This T cell receptor beta chain was observed in a study of T-cell reconstitution after alpha-beta-depleted transplantation in children (TCRdb year 2016). Some background on the complete study: T-cell immune reconstitution after TCRalphabeta/CD19-depleted allogeneic hematopoietic cell transplantation in children was quantitatively tracked in the study by means of TCR repertoire profiling.

The CDR3 has 13 amino acids, counting the end cysteine and phenylalanine. Kept here is only the CDR3 DNA, which spans 39 bases and is read in frame from base 1. The junction shows trimming of 6 bases on V and 8 bases on J, plus 17 bases between the germline ends. A few counts support this clonotype. This clone's antigen is unknown. No much larger clone is present one base from it, and per-base qualities are unavailable. The receptor library was made with PCR. TCRdb lists the instrument as Illumina HiSeq 2500. Molecular barcoding was employed in the preparation of TCR libraries, with unique molecular identifiers being used to normalize TCRbeta repertoire quantification. TCRdb cleaned the public reads at Q25 with fastp, built clones with MiXCR and kept in-frame beta chains. Entries that share a CDR3 protein sequence are merged under the most common genes and DNA. Across this sample there are hundreds of thousands of distinct CDR3 sequences, with roughly 10% seen only once. Clones ranked in the top ten supply roughly 4% of the sample.

This TCR was sampled from a human donor who donated a stem cell graft to a child with acute myeloid leukemia. Sample: PBMCs from the stem cell graft donor, taken from the stem cell graft. The chain joins TRBV12-3 or TRBV12-4 to TRBJ2-7, with an unclear D gene assignment. The base sequence is TGTGCCAGCAGCCCGGTAGGCCCGAATCAGCAGTACTTC. It translates as CASSPVGPNQQYF.